The 26 T cell receptor beta chains in this list originate from one sample, sequenced in a study of blood T cell repertoires in COVID-19. The repertoire was sequenced with immunoSEQ multiplex PCR; TCRdb's copy has only in-frame clones and lacks some. The sample includes over 150,000 clones, more than 85% seen only once; the top ten take about 3%. Input material: peripheral blood. These receptors all come from a man aged 35-49 years with active or convalescent COVID-19.

The sample holds one count of this clone. V is TRBV18 and J is TRBJ1-3; TRBD1 matches at 8 bases. V gave up 3 bases and J gave up 3 bases; unmatched junction bases: 7. The germline V gene has CDR1 KGHSH and CDR2 LQKENI. The CDR3 is 16 amino acids. The CDR3 DNA reads TGTGCCAGCTCACCTCCCAGGGGGCGTATTGGAAACACCATATATTTT. Protein sequence: CASSPPRGRIGNTIYF.

V gene TRBV10-2 combines with J gene TRBJ1-6; D unclear. Deletions cut 2 bases from V and 7 bases from J, with 6 bases between. The CDR3 runs to 13 residues. Germline CDR1 is WSHSY and CDR2 is SAAADI. The CDR3 DNA follows: TGCGCCAGCAGTGAGCCTAAGAATTCACCCCTCCACTTT. It codes for CASSEPKNSPLHF.

V gene TRBV6-7 combines with J gene TRBJ2-2; tentatively, D is TRBD2 (5 bases). TRBV6-7 is an open reading frame whose function is uncertain. V dropped 10 bases and J dropped 1 base, with 13 bases sitting between them. The CDR3 covers 14 residues. In DNA form, the CDR3 reads TGTGCCAACGGCGGGTCTCAGAACACCGGGGAGCTGTTTTTT. Translated, it gives CANGGSQNTGELFF.

This clone was seen a single time. The J gene is TRBJ2-5, the V gene TRBV6-1, with D unresolved. The CDR3 is 11 residues long. Germline values: CDR1 MNHNS, CDR2 SASEGT. V was cut by 5 bases and J by 4 bases, with 5 bases left in between. CDR3 sequence reads: CASSTGETQYF. DNA of the CDR3: TGTGCCAGCAGTACGGGAGAGACCCAGTACTTC.

CDR3: CASSSALEDSRGDQPQHF. The CDR3 DNA reads as TGTGCCAGCAGTTCCGCTCTTGAGGACAGTCGAGGGGATCAGCCCCAGCATTTT. The gene calls are TRBV7-9 and TRBJ1-5, with D perhaps matching TRBD1 (6 bases). Trimming left V 6 bases short and J 5 bases short, with 26 bases between. Germline assignment: CDR1 SEHNR and CDR2 FQNEAQ (reference sequence). The length of the CDR3 is 18 residues.

The chain has TRBV28 and TRBJ2-3; 7 bases match TRBD1. The CDR3 has 15 amino acids. Per germline, CDR1 MDHEN and CDR2 SYDVKM. V shed 3 bases, J shed 1 base, and the junction held 4 bases outside the gene matches. The CDR3 loop reads CASSLTTGGTDTQYF. Written as DNA, the CDR3 is TGTGCCAGCAGTTTGACTACAGGGGGCACAGATACGCAGTATTTT.

The chain couples TRBV2 to TRBJ1-2, with D perhaps matching TRBD1 (5 bases). Germline V gene lookup returns CDR1 SNHLY and CDR2 FYNNEI. V dropped 8 bases and J dropped 2 bases, with 15 bases sitting between them. This CDR3 has 14 residues. CDR3 sequence (DNA): TGTGCCAGCTCAGGGCAGATAGCAAACTATGGCTACACCTTC. Its protein is CASSGQIANYGYTF.

Only a few counts were recorded for this clone. The chain is built from TRBV12-5 and TRBJ2-7; D is perhaps TRBD1 (5 bases). Germline CDR1 is LGHNT and CDR2 is FRNRAP. This CDR3 spans 14 amino acids. V was shortened by 6 bases and J by 3 bases, with 15 bases between the two germline ends. CDR3 sequence (DNA): TGTGCTAGTGGGCGTACGACAGAGGTCTACGAGCAGTACTTC. This translates into CASGRTTEVYEQYF.

The genes are TRBV19 and TRBJ2-2, with TRBD1 matching 7 bases. The CDR3 loop spans 17 amino acids. Germline CDR1 is LNHDA and CDR2 is SQIVND (reference sequence). The V gene end was trimmed by 3 bases and the J gene end by 3 bases; junction bases not matched to a gene: 10. The CDR3 DNA is TGTGCCAGTAGTATGCCACGGACAGGATCTTACACCGGGGAGCTGTTTTTT. Encoded protein: CASSMPRTGSYTGELFF.

The chain uses TRBV19 and TRBJ1-1; D not resolved. Per the germline V gene, CDR1 is LNHDA and CDR2 is SQIVND (reference sequence). Deletions cut 6 bases from V and 8 bases from J, with 16 bases between. This CDR3 region has 13 residues. The CDR3 loop is CASRSGRAREAFF. The CDR3 nucleotides read TGTGCCAGTAGATCGGGAAGGGCTCGGGAAGCTTTCTTT.

V gene TRBV18 combines with J gene TRBJ1-3; 9 bases align to TRBD1. Germline CDR1 and CDR2: KGHSH and LQKENI. J was trimmed by 3 bases and V by 6 bases; bases with no gene match: 3. This CDR3 contains 14 residues. The CDR3 loop is CASSPGQGGNTIYF. The CDR3 DNA is TGTGCCAGCTCGCCGGGACAGGGTGGAAACACCATATATTTT.

The J gene is TRBJ1-2, the V gene TRBV10-3, with 7 bases fitting TRBD1. Trimming at V came to 3 bases and at J to 4 bases, leaving 11 bases not matched to a gene. Germline CDR1 ENHRY, CDR2 SYGVKD. This CDR3 is built from 16 residues. DNA for the CDR3: TGTGCCATCAGTGACGGCATGAGACAGGGTTTCTATGGCTACACCTTC. Its translation: CAISDGMRQGFYGYTF.

This chain joins TRBV7-6 and TRBJ2-5, with TRBD1 matching 7 bases. J was trimmed by 5 bases and V by 3 bases; bases with no gene match: 3. The CDR3 has 13 residues. Germline CDR1 and CDR2: SGHVS and FNYEAQ. The CDR3 is CASSLWDSETQYF. The CDR3, as DNA: TGTGCCAGCAGCTTGTGGGACAGCGAGACCCAGTACTTC. The full variable domain, rest sourced from reference TRBV7-6 and TRBJ2-5, is GAGVSQSPRYKVTKRGQDVALRCDPISGHVSLYWYRQALGQGPEFLTYFNYEAQQDKSGLPNDRFSAERPEGSISTLTIQRTEQRDSAMYRCASSLWDSETQYFGPGTRLLVL.

The V and J genes are TRBV6-5 and TRBJ2-7; 8 nucleotides match TRBD1. The CDR3 covers 15 residues. Trimming removed 7 bases from V and 6 bases from J; junction bases left unmatched: 14. In germline, CDR1 is MNHEY, CDR2 SVGAGI. CDR3 region: CASTKSGGLGGEQYF. Written as DNA, the CDR3 is TGTGCCAGCACCAAATCAGGGGGCTTGGGGGGCGAGCAGTACTTC.

The chain couples TRBV30 to TRBJ1-6; 12 bases fit TRBD1. CDR3 size: 18 residues. Germline values: CDR1 GTSNPN, CDR2 SVGIG (reference sequence). Trimming removed 4 bases from V and 1 base from J; junction bases left unmatched: 8. This CDR3 reads CAWTRDRGRLSYNSPLHF. CDR3 DNA sequence: TGTGCCTGGACCAGGGACAGGGGGCGTCTATCCTATAATTCACCCCTCCACTTT.

This chain connects TRBV24-1 to TRBJ1-5; D remains ambiguous. CDR3 size: 13 residues. V lost 4 bases, J lost 6 bases, and 9 bases lay in between. CDR1 and CDR2 (germline): KGHDR, SFDVKD. CDR3 nucleotide sequence: TGTGCCACCAGTGAAGGGAGGGTTCAGCCCCAGCATTTT. Its protein is CATSEGRVQPQHF.

The chain carries TRBV11-2 and TRBJ1-2; no reliable D call. V lost 2 bases and J 2 bases, leaving 9 bases between the germline ends. The CDR3 runs to 14 residues. Germline V gives CDR1 SGHAT, CDR2 FQNNGV. In DNA, the CDR3 is TGTGCCAGCAGCTTATCCCGCCAGAACTATGGCTACACCTTC. Protein: CASSLSRQNYGYTF.

The chain employs TRBV6-1 and TRBJ1-5; the D is unclear. The germline CDR1 and CDR2 sequences are MNHNS and SASEGT. CDR3 length equals 19 residues. Trimming shortened V by 0 bases and J by 7 bases, and 25 bases separated the two germline ends. The CDR3 here is CASSEAIGIGRSGIQPQHF. CDR3 nucleotides: TGTGCCAGCAGTGAAGCGATAGGAATTGGTCGAAGCGGGATCCAGCCCCAGCATTTT.

The chain recombines TRBV7-6 with TRBJ2-1; D perhaps matches TRBD2 (6 bases). CDR3 length: 16 residues. Trimming removed 5 bases from V and 7 bases from J, with 21 bases in between. Germline V CDR1 and CDR2: SGHVS, FNYEAQ. The CDR3 DNA follows: TGTGCCAGCAGCCGCTTTGGCGGGGAAGGTCCAAATGAGCAGTTCTTC. This gives the protein CASSRFGGEGPNEQFF.

The chain uses TRBV25-1 and TRBJ2-5, with a possible D match to TRBD1 (5 bases). This CDR3 region has 13 residues. V gave up 2 bases and J gave up 5 bases, with 9 bases separating them. Looked up from germline, CDR1 is MGHDK and CDR2 is SYGVNS. CDR3 sequence reads: CASSEGPGETQYF. CDR3 nucleotides: TGTGCCAGCAGTGAAGGGCCAGGGGAGACCCAGTACTTC.

The CDR3 bases are TGTGCCAGCAGCTTACAGGAAAACTATGGCTACACCTTC. This encodes CASSLQENYGYTF. V is TRBV7-8 and J is TRBJ1-2; D not certain. Germline assignment: CDR1 SGHVS and CDR2 FQNEAQ. CDR3 length equals 13 residues. Trimming took off 2 bases at V and 2 bases at J, with 6 bases between the two ends.

This clone was counted a single time. The rearrangement uses TRBV28 and TRBJ1-6; 7 bases agree with TRBD1. CDR1 and CDR2 (germline): MDHEN, SYDVKM. The CDR3 is made up of 13 amino acids. With V trimmed by 6 bases and J by 6 bases, 2 bases remained unmatched. This CDR3 is CASRQGINSPLHF. The DNA for the CDR3 is TGTGCCAGCAGACAGGGGATTAATTCACCCCTCCACTTT.

This clone was counted only a few times. The chain recombines TRBV5-5 with TRBJ1-1; D is perhaps TRBD1 (6 bases). Deletions cut 4 bases from V and 0 bases from J, with 13 bases between. The CDR3 loop spans 15 amino acids. Per the germline V gene, CDR1 is SGHKS and CDR2 is YYEKEE (reference sequence). The CDR3 is CASSVHRALNTEAFF. The CDR3 coding sequence is TGTGCCAGCAGCGTTCACAGGGCCTTGAACACTGAAGCTTTCTTT. Drawing the rest from reference TRBV5-5 and TRBJ1-1, the complete variable domain is DAGVTQSPTHLIKTRGQQVTLRCSPISGHKSVSWYQQVLGQGPQFIFQYYEKEERGRGNFPDRFSARQFPNYSSELNVNALLLGDSALYLCASSVHRALNTEAFFGQGTRLTVV.

V is TRBV24-1 and J is TRBJ2-5, with D perhaps TRBD2 (6 bases). The CDR3 loop spans 12 amino acids. V gave up 9 bases and J gave up 3 bases, with 10 bases separating them. CDR1 is KGHDR, CDR2 SFDVKD, per germline. In nucleotides, the CDR3 is TGTGCCACCCGCGGGACTGAAGAGACCCAGTACTTC. It specifies CATRGTEETQYF.

The chain carries TRBV30 and TRBJ2-1, with 8 bases that match TRBD1. The length of the CDR3 is 19 residues. Germline CDR1 reads GTSNPN; CDR2 reads SVGIG (reference sequence). Trimming at V came to 4 bases and at J to 4 bases, leaving 21 bases not matched to a gene. Here the CDR3 DNA reads TGTGCCTGGAAGAGCCGAATGAATACAGACAGGGGAGTTTACAATGAGCAGTTCTTC. Its protein is CAWKSRMNTDRGVYNEQFF.

V usage is TRBV10-3 and J usage is TRBJ2-2, with D perhaps matching TRBD2 (6 bases). Trimming stripped 4 bases from V and 5 bases from J, with 11 bases between. The CDR3 extends over 14 amino acids. Germline V CDR1 and CDR2: ENHRY, SYGVKD. Here the CDR3 DNA reads TGTGCCATCAGTGGCGGGATTGAAACCGGGGAGCTGTTTTTT. Protein product: CAISGGIETGELFF.